The rows below give T cell receptor beta chains drawn from one sample of a study of blood T cell repertoires in COVID-19. Method: immunoSEQ multiplex PCR; TCRdb's copy keeps in-frame clones and lacks some. The sample lists tens of thousands of clones; 90% were seen once. Sequencing was performed on peripheral blood. The source of these receptors is a man aged 55-75 years with active or convalescent COVID-19. CDR3s include the opening cysteine and the closing phenylalanine or tryptophan. The D gene is left open where the match is weak. Not every row has a clone size; where given, it reads once, few, many or a size class.

>TRBV2|.|TRBD1|TRBJ2-1
CASSAGTGNEQFF
TGTGCCAGCAGCGCCGGGACAGGCAATGAGCAGTTCTTC
>TRBV10-3|.|TRBD2|TRBJ2-5
CAISESTSGQETQYF
TGTGCCATCAGTGAGTCAACTAGCGGACAAGAGACCCAGTACTTC
>TRBV28|.|.|TRBJ1-6
CASSQIQGNGNSPLHF
TGTGCCAGCAGCCAGATACAGGGAAATGGGAATTCACCCCTCCACTTT
>TRBV28|.|.|TRBJ1-4
CASSITGTMGEKLFF
TGTGCCAGCAGTATCACAGGGACGATGGGCGAAAAACTGTTTTTT
>TRBV7-3|.|.|TRBJ1-1
CASSAPGAGAFF
TGTGCCAGCAGCGCCCCAGGGGCTGGGGCTTTCTTT
>TRBV5-1|.|.|TRBJ2-7
CASSLGTGRIDF
TGCGCCAGCAGCTTGGGCACAGGGAGAATAGACTTC
>TRBV19|once|.|TRBJ1-1
CASTKEGSLFF
TGTGCCAGTACCAAGGAGGGGAGTCTCTTCTTT
>TRBV7-9|.|.|TRBJ1-1
CASSLVDRRRTEAFF
TGTGCCAGCAGCTTAGTCGACAGACGAAGGACTGAAGCTTTCTTT
>TRBV6-6|.|TRBD1|TRBJ1-4
CASSQGGVGNEKLFF
TGTGCCAGCAGCCAAGGGGGCGTTGGTAATGAAAAACTGTTTTTT
>TRBV19|.|TRBD1|TRBJ1-2
CASSIGTGDYGYTF
TGTGCCAGTAGTATAGGGACAGGGGACTATGGCTACACCTTC
>TRBV10-3|.|TRBD1|TRBJ1-2
CAITDLGQGAGGYTF
TGTGCCATCACTGACCTGGGACAGGGGGCTGGGGGCTACACCTTC
>TRBV7-9|.|TRBD1|TRBJ2-1
CASSPPGTGDNEQFF
TGTGCCAGCAGCCCCCCCGGGACAGGGGACAATGAGCAGTTCTTC
>TRBV7-2|once|.|TRBJ1-4
CASSLFQAYNEKLFF
TGTGCCAGCAGCTTATTTCAGGCCTATAATGAAAAACTGTTTTTT
>TRBV5-8|.|TRBD2|TRBJ2-1
CASSLSGKPTNEQFF
TGTGCCAGCAGCTTGAGCGGGAAACCGACCAATGAGCAGTTCTTC
>TRBV6-1|.|TRBD2|TRBJ2-2
CASSERLAGNSGELFF
TGTGCCAGCAGTGAACGGTTAGCGGGGAACTCCGGGGAGCTGTTTTTT
>TRBV11-2|.|TRBD1|TRBJ1-4
CASSLDRAGGGEKLFF
TGTGCCAGCAGCTTAGATAGGGCAGGGGGTGGTGAAAAACTGTTTTTT
>TRBV19|.|.|TRBJ1-1
CASSLGQNTEAFF
TGTGCCAGTAGTTTGGGACAGAACACTGAAGCTTTCTTT
>TRBV6-5|.|TRBD1|TRBJ1-5
CASSRTGGGNQPQHF
TGTGCCAGCAGTCGGACAGGGGGCGGCAATCAGCCCCAGCATTTT
>TRBV6-6|.|TRBD1|TRBJ1-4
CASSLGDRGAAEANEKLFF
TGTGCCAGCAGTCTAGGAGACAGGGGGGCCGCAGAGGCTAATGAAAAACTGTTTTTT
>TRBV9|.|.|TRBJ1-1
CASSVASRGFEAFF
TGTGCCAGCAGCGTAGCTTCACGGGGTTTTGAAGCTTTCTTT
>TRBV5-1|.|.|TRBJ2-5
CASSLVLAQETQYF
TGCGCCAGCAGCTTGGTTCTAGCACAAGAGACCCAGTACTTC
>TRBV10-1|.|TRBD1|TRBJ2-1
CASSGRTGADYNEQFF
TGCGCCAGCAGTGGACGGACAGGGGCCGACTACAATGAGCAGTTCTTC
>TRBV18|.|.|TRBJ2-3
CASSPTREANTQYF
TGTGCCAGCTCACCTACCAGGGAGGCCAATACGCAGTATTTT
>TRBV7-9|once|.|TRBJ1-4
CASSLRAGNEKLFF
TGTGCCAGCAGCTTAAGGGCAGGGAATGAAAAACTGTTTTTT
>TRBV28|few|.|TRBJ1-5
CASSLWGGNQPQHF
TGTGCCAGCAGTTTGTGGGGGGGCAATCAGCCCCAGCATTTT
>TRBV5-6|.|.|TRBJ1-2
CASSLAGEGYTF
TGTGCCAGCAGCTTGGCCGGGGAGGGCTACACCTTC
>TRBV27|.|.|TRBJ2-7
CASSLGGVVGSYEQYF
TGTGCCAGCAGTTTAGGAGGGGTAGTGGGCTCCTACGAGCAGTACTTC
>TRBV19|.|.|TRBJ1-5
CASSNGARVRDSNQPQHF
TGTGCCAGTAGTAATGGGGCCAGAGTTAGGGATAGCAATCAGCCCCAGCATTTT
>TRBV4-1|.|.|TRBJ2-7
CASSPDFTDPYEQYF
TGCGCCAGCAGCCCGGACTTCACGGACCCCTACGAGCAGTACTTC
>TRBV6-2/TRBV6-3|few|TRBD2|TRBJ2-1
CASSYGRGVRYNEQFF
TGTGCCAGCAGTTACGGGCGGGGGGTCAGGTACAATGAGCAGTTCTTC
>TRBV7-2|.|.|TRBJ1-2
CASSPRRDYGYTF
TGTGCCAGCAGCCCGCGACGGGACTATGGCTACACCTTC
>TRBV20-1|.|.|TRBJ2-7
CSASDPSGVGYEQYF
TGCAGTGCTAGTGACCCCTCAGGGGTCGGTTACGAGCAGTACTTC
>TRBV7-7|.|TRBD2|TRBJ2-5
CASSSTSGGAGTQYF
TGTGCTAGCAGTTCAACTAGCGGGGGGGCCGGGACCCAGTACTTC
>TRBV10-3|.|.|TRBJ1-6
CAISDHPRVVGNSPLHF
TGTGCCATCAGTGACCATCCGCGGGTGGTTGGTAATTCACCCCTCCACTTT
>TRBV6-5|.|TRBD2|TRBJ2-7
CASSSPRTGGSYEQYF
TGTGCCAGCAGTTCCCCACGGACGGGAGGCTCCTACGAGCAGTACTTC
>TRBV29-1|.|.|TRBJ2-6
CSVDQGTGANVLTF
TGCAGCGTTGACCAGGGAACTGGGGCCAACGTCCTGACTTTC
>TRBV7-2|.|TRBD2|TRBJ2-1
CASTLWGREGLYNEQFF
TGTGCCAGCACCTTGTGGGGGCGGGAGGGCCTTTACAATGAGCAGTTCTTC
>TRBV6-5|.|.|TRBJ1-1
CASSVAGTMAYEAFF
TGTGCCAGCAGCGTCGCCGGGACAATGGCCTATGAAGCTTTCTTT
>TRBV9|.|.|TRBJ2-1
CASSVEGYEQFF
TGTGCCAGCAGCGTAGAGGGGTATGAGCAGTTCTTC
>TRBV7-2|.|.|TRBJ1-5
CASSFSWGGDQPQHF
TGTGCCAGCAGCTTCTCCTGGGGCGGGGATCAGCCCCAGCATTTT
>TRBV19|few|.|TRBJ1-2
CASSIGGPYGYTF
TGTGCCAGTAGTATTGGCGGTCCCTATGGCTACACCTTC
>TRBV25-1|.|TRBD1|TRBJ1-1
CASSDPGTGDTEAFF
TGTGCCAGCAGTGACCCTGGGACAGGGGACACTGAAGCTTTCTTT
>TRBV5-6|few|TRBD1|TRBJ1-1
CASSRTGRTEAFF
TGTGCCAGCAGCCGGACAGGGAGGACTGAAGCTTTCTTT
>TRBV15|once|.|TRBJ2-3
CATSREAAVTDTQYF
TGTGCCACCAGCAGAGAAGCGGCAGTTACAGATACGCAGTATTTT
>TRBV4-1|.|TRBD2|TRBJ2-3
CASSQTSGSVRDTQYF
TGCGCCAGCAGCCAAACTAGCGGGAGTGTGAGGGATACGCAGTATTTT
>TRBV19|.|TRBD1|TRBJ1-1
CASKTGEIPEAFF
TGTGCCAGTAAGACAGGGGAGATTCCTGAAGCTTTCTTT
>TRBV19|once|.|TRBJ1-5
CASLRGGSNQPQHF
TGTGCCAGCCTAAGGGGGGGGAGCAATCAGCCCCAGCATTTT
>TRBV19|.|TRBD1|TRBJ2-5
CASSARDSKRPQYF
TGTGCCAGCAGTGCCCGGGACAGTAAGAGACCCCAGTACTTC
>TRBV29-1|.|.|TRBJ1-2
CSARQTLDGYTF
TGCAGCGCCAGACAGACCCTTGATGGCTACACCTTC
>TRBV12-3/TRBV12-4|.|.|TRBJ1-2
CASSYSGLRGYTF
TGTGCCAGCAGTTATTCAGGGCTCCGGGGCTACACCTTC
>TRBV7-7|.|.|TRBJ2-2
CASSLELGQLANTGELFF
TGTGCTAGCAGCTTAGAATTGGGGCAGCTCGCGAACACCGGGGAGCTGTTTTTT
>TRBV2|.|TRBD1|TRBJ1-1
CASSSTGGGTEAFF
TGTGCCAGCAGCTCGACAGGGGGCGGCACTGAAGCTTTCTTT
>TRBV10-3|.|.|TRBJ1-3
CAISDTGVGGNTIYF
TGTGCCATCAGTGATACGGGGGTCGGTGGAAACACCATATATTTT